The 27 T cell receptor beta chains given below trace back to one sample, sequenced in a study of T cells after yellow fever vaccination. TCRdb called the 5' RACE reads again in MiXCR, with one record for every CDR3 protein. The sample holds a few hundred thousand distinct CDR3 sequences, less than 20% seen once. The source was PBMCs, collected 5 days after the first yellow fever vaccination. Receptors originate from a man aged 18 to 29 who received the YFV17D yellow fever vaccine.

With respect to this clonotype: One end of the junction is discordant with germline, which a read error may explain. The chain employs TRBV12-3 or TRBV12-4 and TRBJ1-2; maybe TRBD1 (5 bases). The CDR3 spans 14 residues. CDR3 DNA: TGTGCCAGCAGTTTGGGCAGGGAATACTATGACTACACCTTC. It yields the protein CASSLGREYYDYTF.

This clonotype occurred a few times. This chain links TRBV6-5 with TRBJ2-2; 8 nucleotides line up with TRBD2. The CDR3 is made up of 15 amino acids. Trimming at V came to 4 bases and at J to 6 bases, leaving 7 bases not matched to a gene. From germline, CDR1 is MNHEY and CDR2 SVGAGI. This CDR3 reads CASSLTGGASGELFF. CDR3 DNA sequence: TGTGCCAGCAGTTTAACCGGGGGGGCATCCGGGGAGCTGTTTTTT.

This clonotype was recorded a few times. The chain carries TRBV6-5 and TRBJ1-1; no clear D. Germline CDR1 is MNHEY and CDR2 is SVGAGI. The V end lost 2 bases, the J end lost 0 bases, and 10 bases lay between the germline ends. The CDR3 totals 15 residues. The CDR3 here is CASSYDKPLNTEAFF. The CDR3 DNA sequence: TGTGCCAGCAGTTACGATAAACCTCTGAACACTGAAGCTTTCTTT.

This clonotype was observed a few times. V usage is TRBV4-1 and J usage is TRBJ2-3, with D tentatively TRBD1 (7 bases). This CDR3 region has 18 residues. Trimming took off 3 bases at V and 4 bases at J, with 23 bases between the two ends. CDR1 and CDR2 (germline): MGHRA, YSYEKL. This chain's CDR3 is CASSQTGGGPGSADTQYF. The CDR3 DNA is TGCGCCAGCAGCCAGACCGGAGGGGGCCCCGGGAGCGCAGATACGCAGTATTTT.

This chain connects TRBV7-6 to TRBJ1-6, with unresolved D. Trimming removed 5 bases at V and 7 bases at J, with 18 bases between. CDR1 SGHVS and CDR2 FNYEAQ come from the germline V gene. The CDR3 runs 16 residues. CDR3 sequence reads: CASSTTAGRVNSPLHF. The CDR3 DNA sequence: TGTGCCAGCAGCACTACTGCGGGGAGGGTCAATTCACCCCTCCACTTT.

This chain links TRBV14 with TRBJ2-4; the match to TRBD2 covers 15 bases. Germline CDR1 and CDR2: SGHDN and FVKESK. The J segment lost 1 base and the V segment lost 4 bases, leaving 20 bases of the junction unmatched. CDR3 size: 23 residues. CDR3 loop: CASSPDPGLAGGPIKLAKNIQYF. DNA for the CDR3: TGTGCCAGCAGCCCCGACCCTGGACTAGCGGGGGGGCCAATCAAGTTGGCCAAAAACATTCAGTACTTC.

The sample holds a few counts of this clonotype. The rearrangement uses TRBV7-8 and TRBJ2-1, with D perhaps matching TRBD1 (7 bases). The ends were cut back, 4 bases at V and 6 bases at J, with 13 bases in the middle. This CDR3 spans 14 amino acids. The germline V gene has CDR1 SGHVS and CDR2 FQNEAQ. The CDR3: CASSCGTACNEQFF. The CDR3 nucleotides read TGTGCCAGCAGCTGCGGGACAGCGTGCAATGAGCAGTTCTTC.

The chain has TRBV18 and TRBJ2-3; no definite D call. V was pared by 0 bases and J by 0 bases, with 13 bases between. Germline V gene data show CDR1 as KGHSH and CDR2 as LQKENI. The CDR3 runs to 17 residues. Here the CDR3 DNA reads TGTGCCAGCTCACCACCGGGTCGCGTAGTCAGCACAGATACGCAGTATTTT. This sequence encodes CASSPPGRVVSTDTQYF.

This clonotype was found a few times. The rearrangement uses TRBV7-9 and TRBJ1-2, with 8 bases lining up with TRBD1. J lost 6 bases, V lost 5 bases, and 17 bases had no gene match. The CDR3 runs 17 residues. Germline V gene data show CDR1 as SEHNR and CDR2 as FQNEAQ (reference sequence). The CDR3 loop is CASSPSFRTGLSHGYTF. The DNA for the CDR3 is TGTGCCAGCAGCCCCTCTTTTCGGACAGGGCTGAGTCATGGCTACACCTTC. Looking up the rest from reference TRBV7-9 and TRBJ1-2 gives the full variable domain: DTGVSQNPRHKITKRGQNVTFRCDPISEHNRLYWYRQTLGQGPEFLTYFQNEAQLEKSRLLSDRFSAERPKGSFSTLEIQRTEQGDSAMYLCASSPSFRTGLSHGYTFGSGTRLTVV.

This clonotype was found a few times. This chain links TRBV29-1 with TRBJ2-1, with D perhaps TRBD1 or TRBD2 (5 bases each). This CDR3 has 13 residues. Per the germline V gene, CDR1 is SQVTM and CDR2 is ANQGSEA. The V end was cut by 8 bases, the J end by 1 base, with 12 bases between. The CDR3 here is CSWLGESYNEQFF. The CDR3 region has the DNA TGCAGCTGGCTGGGGGAATCCTACAATGAGCAGTTCTTC.

The V and J genes are TRBV7-2 and TRBJ2-5, with 8 bases aligning to TRBD2. V lost 4 bases to trimming and J lost 2 bases; unmatched junction nucleotides: 3. Germline V lookup: CDR1 SGHTA, CDR2 FQGNSA. The CDR3 sequence is 14 residues long. CDR3 sequence reads: CASSSGTRQETQYF. CDR3 nucleotides: TGTGCCAGCAGCTCCGGGACTAGGCAAGAGACCCAGTACTTC.

About this clonotype itself: One end of the junction fails to match germline, which may point to a read error. The V gene is TRBV5-1, the J gene TRBJ2-5, with TRBD2 matching 11 bases. Germline CDR1 reads SGHRS; CDR2 reads YFSETQ. The CDR3 runs to 15 residues. CDR3 coding DNA: TGCGGCAGCATGACTAGCGGGACTATTCAAGAGACCCAGTACTTC. Its translation: CGSMTSGTIQETQYF.

This clonotype was counted between two and nine times. The V gene is TRBV6-2 or TRBV6-3, the J gene TRBJ2-7, with TRBD1 as a possible D gene (6 bases). Per the germline V gene, CDR1 is MNHEY and CDR2 is SVGEGT. The V end lost 6 bases, the J end lost 0 bases, and 15 bases lay between the germline ends. CDR3 length: 15 amino acids. The CDR3 DNA reads TGTGCCAGCAGACGACTCGGACAGATCTCCTACGAGCAGTACGTC. It codes for CASRRLGQISYEQYV.

This clonotype came up a few times. V is TRBV7-9 and J is TRBJ2-5, with 7 bases lining up with TRBD2. Germline trimming cut 3 bases from V and 3 bases from J; bases unmatched to any gene: 7. The CDR3 has 15 amino acids. CDR1 is SEHNR, CDR2 FQNEAQ, per germline (reference sequence). In DNA form, the CDR3 reads TGTGCCAGCAGCTTTACTAGCGAGCTTAAAGAGACCCAGTACTTC. Its protein product is CASSFTSELKETQYF.

This clonotype was seen a handful of times. The chain combines TRBV6-5 with TRBJ2-4; the D call may be TRBD1 or TRBD2 (5 bases each). Germline V lookup: CDR1 MNHEY, CDR2 SVGAGI. The CDR3 has 16 residues. V dropped 0 bases and J dropped 0 bases, with 9 bases sitting between them. The CDR3: CASSYSMRGAKNIQYF. The CDR3 coding sequence is TGTGCCAGCAGTTACTCGATGAGGGGAGCCAAAAACATTCAGTACTTC.

This clonotype was recorded a few times. This chain links TRBV20-1 with TRBJ2-3; no firm D call. V was shortened by 3 bases and J by 8 bases, with 18 bases between the two germline ends. The germline V gene encodes CDR1 DFQATT and CDR2 SNEGSKA (reference sequence). This CDR3 region has 14 residues. CDR3 loop: CSASRWDQMGTQYF. The CDR3 nucleotides are TGCAGTGCTAGTAGGTGGGATCAGATGGGTACGCAGTATTTT.

The V gene is TRBV29-1, the J gene TRBJ2-1; TRBD2 might be the D (5 bases). Germline V lookup: CDR1 SQVTM, CDR2 ANQGSEA. The CDR3 is 14 residues long. V was clipped by 3 bases and J by 3 bases, with 12 bases between them. CDR3 residues: CSVDPGRVYNEQFF. CDR3 nucleotide sequence: TGCAGCGTTGACCCCGGGCGGGTCTACAATGAGCAGTTCTTC.

This clonotype was detected a few times. The CDR3 here is CASSSDPGGSNQPQHF. In DNA form, the CDR3 reads TGTGCCAGCAGCTCTGACCCGGGCGGTAGCAATCAGCCCCAGCATTTT. This chain links TRBV5-5 with TRBJ1-5; no definite D call. V was cut by 3 bases and J by 0 bases, with 13 bases left in between. Per the germline V gene, CDR1 is SGHKS and CDR2 is YYEKEE (reference sequence). This CDR3 is 16 amino acids long.

J is TRBJ2-2 and V is TRBV4-1; D ambiguous. The CDR3 sequence is 15 residues long. Looked up from germline, CDR1 is MGHRA and CDR2 is YSYEKL. The V end was cut by 0 bases, the J end by 5 bases, with 10 bases between. CDR3 in amino acids: CASSQEPDGTGELFF. The CDR3 coding sequence is TGCGCCAGCAGCCAAGAGCCGGACGGAACCGGGGAGCTGTTTTTT.

This clonotype was seen a handful of times. CDR3 protein: CASSQNENTEAFF. The CDR3 coding sequence is TGTGCCAGCAGCCAAAATGAAAACACTGAAGCTTTCTTT. This chain connects TRBV3-1 to TRBJ1-1; D remains unclear. The germline V and J ends were trimmed by 2 bases and 2 bases, with 6 bases remaining between them. Germline loops: CDR1 LGHDT, CDR2 YNNKEL (reference sequence). The CDR3 extends over 13 amino acids.

This clonotype was detected a few times. The rearrangement uses TRBV11-1 and TRBJ2-2, with D possibly matching TRBD2 (7 bases). The CDR3 totals 16 residues. Germline-derived CDR1 and CDR2 are SGHAT and FQDESV (reference sequence). Between the trimmed V and J ends, which lost 5 bases and 7 bases, there was a span of 20 bases. CDR3 sequence reads: CASSPKAGARVGELFF. The CDR3 coding sequence is TGTGCCAGCAGCCCCAAGGCGGGGGCCCGTGTCGGGGAGCTGTTTTTT.

This clonotype occurred once. The V gene is TRBV19, the J gene TRBJ2-1, with 9 bases matching TRBD2. CDR1 LNHDA and CDR2 SQIVND come from the germline V gene (reference sequence). The J segment lost 0 bases and the V segment lost 5 bases, leaving 5 bases of the junction unmatched. This CDR3 comprises 16 residues. DNA of the CDR3: TGTGCCAGTAGTTCAAGCGGGGGGCCCTCCTACAATGAGCAGTTCTTC. It specifies CASSSSGGPSYNEQFF. Using reference TRBV19 and TRBJ2-1 for the parts outside the CDR3, the full variable domain is DGGITQSPKYLFRKEGQNVTLSCEQNLNHDAMYWYRQDPGQGLRLIYYSQIVNDFQKGDIAEGYSVSREKKESFPLTVTSAQKNPTAFYLCASSSSGGPSYNEQFFGPGTRLTVL.

This sequence joins TRBV24-1 and TRBJ2-1, with D perhaps being TRBD1 or TRBD2 (6 bases each). Germline-derived CDR1 and CDR2 are KGHDR and SFDVKD. This CDR3 is 15 amino acids long. V lost 6 bases, J lost 6 bases, and 17 bases lay in between. For the CDR3, the DNA is TGTGCCACCAGTTCCCGGGGGCAGGGAAGCAATGAGCAGTTCTTC. It yields the protein CATSSRGQGSNEQFF.

The table lists this clonotype with a few counts. This chain links TRBV18 with TRBJ1-1; no clear D. CDR3 size: 16 residues. Germline CDR1 KGHSH, CDR2 LQKENI. Between the trimmed V and J ends, which lost 4 bases and 3 bases, there was a span of 18 bases. CDR3 in DNA: TGTGCCAGCTCACGGACCGTTCTGGGTGAGGACACTGAAGCTTTCTTT. Protein: CASSRTVLGEDTEAFF.

The V and J genes are TRBV9 and TRBJ2-7; D not certain. The CDR3 has 14 amino acids. The germline V and J ends were trimmed by 3 bases and 4 bases, with 14 bases remaining between them. From germline, CDR1 is SGDLS and CDR2 YYNGEE. The CDR3: CASSGRRPFYEQYV. Written as DNA, the CDR3 is TGTGCCAGCAGCGGACGCCGACCGTTTTACGAGCAGTACGTC.

The chain uses TRBV6-1 and TRBJ2-2; D remains ambiguous. This CDR3 is 14 amino acids long. V shed 10 bases and J shed 4 bases, with 16 bases lying between them. CDR1 and CDR2 (germline): MNHNS, SASEGT. CDR3 DNA: TGTGCCACGACAATATTGGGAAGCACCGGGGAGCTGTTTTTT. Amino acids: CATTILGSTGELFF.

The CDR3 nucleotides are TGCAGTGCTAGTAATTTACGGGTACGATCCTACGAGCAGTACGTC. It specifies CSASNLRVRSYEQYV. The chain joins TRBV20-1 to TRBJ2-7, with no clear D. This CDR3 is built from 15 residues. Between the trimmed V and J ends, which lost 3 bases and 1 base, there was a span of 16 bases. CDR1 and CDR2 from the germline V gene are DFQATT and SNEGSKA (reference sequence).